This T cell receptor (beta chain) emerged from a study of blood T cell repertoires in COVID-19 (TCRdb year 2020). Some background on the complete study: Samples from collaborators originated in the United States, Italy and Spain and spanned both the acute and convalescent phases of COVID-19. The samples were drawn from two sources: the first 160 participants of the ongoing ImmuneRACE study, and 950 to 1,500 subjects contributed by 6 global collaborators. A de-identified subject ID, COVID-19 status, age in years and sex were almost always included in the sample metadata. Subjects who had been exposed to COVID-19, were actively infected with it, or had recovered from it provided the deeply sampled blood TCRbeta repertoires that made up the dataset. Where HLA class I and class II types were available, the types were taken from metadata supplied by the sample provider, not from assay-based typing. The repertoires were released in a freely available public database intended as a resource for research on the immune response to SARS-CoV-2. The prospective study material was composed of cDNA or gDNA derived from T cells, B-cell-depleted T cells, or PBMCs. The investigation overall reported the following: How much clinical and demographic metadata was included differed by source and by participant, and the metadata was provided uncurated.

Worth noting for this clone: It lacks a known antigen. Per-base qualities were not stored, and no clone one base away is much larger.

Spanning cysteine to phenylalanine, the CDR3 consists of 11 amino acids. CDR3 DNA only is kept here, 33 bases in frame from base 1. In the germline V gene, CDR1 corresponds to MNHEY and CDR2 to SVGAGI. V was cut back by 8 bases and J by 9 bases, leaving a gap of 10 bases between them. The collaborating institutions used their own protocols to collect whole blood in K2EDTA tubes. For TCRbeta analysis, collaborators shipped samples as frozen whole blood, isolated PBMCs, or DNA extracted from either of those sample types. TCRbeta CDR3 regions were amplified from genomic DNA by means of the immunoSEQ Assay, a bias-controlled multiplex PCR. Processing in the source paper ran as follows. Within the assay, amplification of reference gene primers was used to estimate how many nucleated cells each sample contained. To quantify the absolute abundance of each unique TCRbeta CDR3 rearrangement, sequence reads were collapsed and filtered. For each sample, productive Simpson clonality was calculated as the square root of Simpson's diversity index over productive rearrangements. In its TCRdb copy, this immuneACCESS table keeps in-frame sequences only and misses some clones. Where compared with another copy, unresolved V genes explain less than half of these, and the others have no known cause. D and trimming come from the DNA, and the V and J calls and clone size come from that table. For this sample the table gives 130,000 or so clones, of which roughly 83% were detected only once. About 1.5% of the sample is held by the ten biggest clonotypes.

Recombination linked TRBV6-5 to TRBJ2-2; TRBD1 could be the D gene, as 6 bases match. The sample comprised peripheral blood. This TCR was sampled from a man in his 60s with acute or convalescent COVID-19. The CDR3 protein: CASLRDRELFF. Read as DNA, the sequence is TGTGCCAGCTTACGGGACAGGGAGCTGTTTTTT.